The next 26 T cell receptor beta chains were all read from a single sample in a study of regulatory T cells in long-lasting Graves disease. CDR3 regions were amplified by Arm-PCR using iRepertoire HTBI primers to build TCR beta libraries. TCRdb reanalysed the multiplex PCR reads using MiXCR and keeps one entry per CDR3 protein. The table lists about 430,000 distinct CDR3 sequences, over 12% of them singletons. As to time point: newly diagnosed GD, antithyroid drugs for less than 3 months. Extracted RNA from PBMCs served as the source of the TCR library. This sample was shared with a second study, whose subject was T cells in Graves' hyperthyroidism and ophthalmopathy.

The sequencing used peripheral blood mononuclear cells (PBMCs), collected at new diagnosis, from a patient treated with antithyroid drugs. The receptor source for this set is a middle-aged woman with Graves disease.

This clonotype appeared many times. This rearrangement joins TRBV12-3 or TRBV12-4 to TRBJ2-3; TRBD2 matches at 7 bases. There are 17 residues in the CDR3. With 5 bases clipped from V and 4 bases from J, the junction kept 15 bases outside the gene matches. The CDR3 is CASSSALIAGVADTQYF. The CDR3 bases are TGTGCCAGCAGTAGCGCCCTGATCGCGGGAGTCGCAGATACGCAGTATTTT.

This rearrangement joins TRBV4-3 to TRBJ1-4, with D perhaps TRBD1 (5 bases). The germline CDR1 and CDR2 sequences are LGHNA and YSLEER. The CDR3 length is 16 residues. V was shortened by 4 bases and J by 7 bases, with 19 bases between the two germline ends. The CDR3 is CASSLRHIRAGEKLFF. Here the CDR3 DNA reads TGCGCCAGCAGCCTCCGACATATCAGGGCGGGTGAAAAACTGTTTTTT.

CDR3 loop: CASSQVSTDSYGYTF. CDR3 nucleotides: TGTGCCAGCAGCCAAGTTTCCACGGACAGCTATGGCTACACCTTC. The genes are TRBV4-2 and TRBJ1-2; TRBD1 might be the D (6 bases). There are 15 residues in the CDR3. V was pared by 1 base and J by 4 bases, with 13 bases between. From germline, CDR1 is LGHNA and CDR2 YNFKEQ.

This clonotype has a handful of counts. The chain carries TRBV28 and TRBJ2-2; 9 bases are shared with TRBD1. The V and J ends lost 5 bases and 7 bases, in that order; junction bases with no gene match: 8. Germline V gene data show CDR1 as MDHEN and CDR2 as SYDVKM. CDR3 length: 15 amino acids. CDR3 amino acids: CASSAGDRAGGELFF. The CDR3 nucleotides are TGTGCCAGCAGTGCTGGGGACAGGGCGGGCGGGGAGCTGTTTTTT. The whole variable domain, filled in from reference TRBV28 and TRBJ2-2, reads DVKVTQSSRYLVKRTGEKVFLECVQDMDHENMFWYRQDPGLGLRLIYFSYDVKMKEKGDIPEGYSVSREKKERFSLILESASTNQTSMYLCASSAGDRAGGELFFGEGSRLTVL.

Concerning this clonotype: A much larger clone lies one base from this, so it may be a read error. This chain's CDR3 is CATSDKGWWETQYF. CDR3 DNA: TGTGCCACCAGTGATAAGGGTTGGTGGGAGACCCAGTACTTC. The chain links TRBV24-1 to TRBJ2-5; the D is unclear. This CDR3 spans 14 amino acids. In germline, CDR1 is KGHDR, CDR2 SFDVKD. V was shortened by 3 bases and J by 5 bases, with 12 bases between the two germline ends.

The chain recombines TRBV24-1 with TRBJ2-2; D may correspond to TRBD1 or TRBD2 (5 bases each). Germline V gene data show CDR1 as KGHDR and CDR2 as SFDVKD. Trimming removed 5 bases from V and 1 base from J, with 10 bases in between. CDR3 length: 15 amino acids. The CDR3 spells CATSGGWRNTGELFF. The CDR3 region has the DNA TGTGCCACCAGTGGGGGGTGGAGGAACACCGGGGAGCTGTTTTTT.

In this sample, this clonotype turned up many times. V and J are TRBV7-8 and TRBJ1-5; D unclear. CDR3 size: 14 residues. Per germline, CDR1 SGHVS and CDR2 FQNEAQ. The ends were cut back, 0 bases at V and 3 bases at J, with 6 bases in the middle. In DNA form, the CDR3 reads TGTGCCAGCAGCTTAGCGAGCTACAATCAGCCCCAGCATTTT. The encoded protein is CASSLASYNQPQHF.

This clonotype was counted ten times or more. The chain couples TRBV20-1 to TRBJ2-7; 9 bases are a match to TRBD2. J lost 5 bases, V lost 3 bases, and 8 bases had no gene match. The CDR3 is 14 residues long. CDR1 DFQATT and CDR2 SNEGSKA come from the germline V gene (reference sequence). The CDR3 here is CSASGASGIHEQYF. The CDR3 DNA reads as TGCAGTGCTAGTGGCGCTAGCGGGATCCACGAGCAGTACTTC.

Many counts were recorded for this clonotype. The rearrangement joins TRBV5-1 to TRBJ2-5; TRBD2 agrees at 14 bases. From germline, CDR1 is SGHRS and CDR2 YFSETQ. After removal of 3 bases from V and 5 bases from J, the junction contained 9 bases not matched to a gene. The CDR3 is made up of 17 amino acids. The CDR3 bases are TGCGCCAGCAGCTGGATCGGGACTAGCGGGAGTGGTGAGACCCAGTACTTC. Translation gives CASSWIGTSGSGETQYF.

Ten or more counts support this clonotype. The CDR3 sequence: CASAPSPQYSYEQYF. CDR3 bases: TGTGCCAGCGCACCCTCTCCGCAATACTCCTACGAGCAGTACTTC. This chain uses TRBV6-1 with TRBJ2-7; no clear D. The CDR3 is made up of 15 amino acids. V gave up 8 bases and J gave up 0 bases, with 17 bases separating them. The germline gives CDR1 MNHNS, CDR2 SASEGT.

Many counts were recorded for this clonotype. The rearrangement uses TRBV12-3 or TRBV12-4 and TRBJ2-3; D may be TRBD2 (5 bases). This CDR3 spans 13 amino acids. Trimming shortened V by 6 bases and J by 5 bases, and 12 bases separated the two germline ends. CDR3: CASRLRGGDTQYF. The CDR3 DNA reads TGTGCCAGCAGGTTACGGGGTGGAGATACGCAGTATTTT.

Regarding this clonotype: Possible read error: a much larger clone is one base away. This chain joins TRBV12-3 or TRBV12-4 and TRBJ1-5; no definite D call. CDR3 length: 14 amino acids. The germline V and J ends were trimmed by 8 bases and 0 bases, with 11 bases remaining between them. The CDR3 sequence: CASEMGGSNQPQHF. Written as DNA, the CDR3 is TGTGCCAGCGAGATGGGCGGTAGCAATCAGCCCCAGCATTTT.

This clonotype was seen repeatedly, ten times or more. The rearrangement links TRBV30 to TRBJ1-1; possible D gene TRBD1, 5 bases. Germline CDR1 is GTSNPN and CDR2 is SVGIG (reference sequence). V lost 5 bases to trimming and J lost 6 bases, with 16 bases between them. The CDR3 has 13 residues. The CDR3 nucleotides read TGTGCCTGGTATACCTGGGAGGGACCTGAAGCTTTCTTT. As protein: CAWYTWEGPEAFF.

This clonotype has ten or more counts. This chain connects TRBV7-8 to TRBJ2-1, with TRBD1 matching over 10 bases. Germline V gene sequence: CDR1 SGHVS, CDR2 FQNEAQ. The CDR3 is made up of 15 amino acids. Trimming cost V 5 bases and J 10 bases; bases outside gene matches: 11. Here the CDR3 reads CASSRADRGRGEQFF. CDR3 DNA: TGTGCCAGCAGCCGAGCCGACAGGGGGCGTGGGGAGCAGTTCTTC.

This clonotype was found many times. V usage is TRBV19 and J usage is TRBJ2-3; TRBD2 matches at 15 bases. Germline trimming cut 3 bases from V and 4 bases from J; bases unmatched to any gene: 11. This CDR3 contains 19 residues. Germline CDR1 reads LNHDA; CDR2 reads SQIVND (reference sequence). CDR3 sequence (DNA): TGTGCCAGTAGTATTATGGTACGGACTAGCGGGAGGGCCGCAGATACGCAGTATTTT. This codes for CASSIMVRTSGRAADTQYF.

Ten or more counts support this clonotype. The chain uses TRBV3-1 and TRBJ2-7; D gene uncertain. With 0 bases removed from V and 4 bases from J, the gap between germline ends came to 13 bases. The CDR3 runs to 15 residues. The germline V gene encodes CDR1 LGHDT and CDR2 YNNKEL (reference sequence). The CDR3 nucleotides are TGTGCCAGCAGCCAAGACCTGGGTTTGGCGTACGAGCAGTACTTC. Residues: CASSQDLGLAYEQYF.

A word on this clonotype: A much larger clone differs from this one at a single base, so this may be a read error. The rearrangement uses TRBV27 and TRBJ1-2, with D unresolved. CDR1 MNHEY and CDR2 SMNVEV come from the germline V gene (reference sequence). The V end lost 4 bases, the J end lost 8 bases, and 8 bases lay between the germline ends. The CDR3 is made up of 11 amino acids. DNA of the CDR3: TGTGCCAGCAGTTCTGAGGAGGGCTACACCTTC. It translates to CASSSEEGYTF.

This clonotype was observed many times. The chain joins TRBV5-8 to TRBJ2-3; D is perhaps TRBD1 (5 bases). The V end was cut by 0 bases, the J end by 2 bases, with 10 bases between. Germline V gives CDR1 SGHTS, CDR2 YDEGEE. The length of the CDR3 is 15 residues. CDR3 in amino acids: CASSLEGALTDTQYF. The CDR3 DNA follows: TGTGCCAGCAGCTTGGAAGGGGCCCTCACAGATACGCAGTATTTT.

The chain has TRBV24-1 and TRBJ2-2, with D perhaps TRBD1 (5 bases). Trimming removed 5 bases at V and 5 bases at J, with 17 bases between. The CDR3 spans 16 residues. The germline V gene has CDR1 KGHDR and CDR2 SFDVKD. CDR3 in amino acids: CATSGSQARRTGELFF. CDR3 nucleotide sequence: TGTGCCACCAGTGGTTCACAGGCACGACGTACCGGGGAGCTGTTTTTT.

In DNA, the CDR3 is TGTGCCAGCAGGGCTAGCGGGGTTAGCACAGATACGCAGTATTTT. Its protein is CASRASGVSTDTQYF. This chain connects TRBV12-3 or TRBV12-4 to TRBJ2-3, with 9 bases fitting TRBD2. The CDR3 is 15 amino acids. With 6 bases clipped from V and 0 bases from J, the junction kept 4 bases outside the gene matches.

The DNA for the CDR3 is TGTGCCAGCATCCAAGCAGATCAGACAGGACCGAACTCTGGGGCCAACGTCCTGACTTTC. Residues: CASIQADQTGPNSGANVLTF. This chain connects TRBV7-9 to TRBJ2-6; a weak D match, TRBD1 (6 bases). CDR1 and CDR2 (germline): SEHNR, FQNEAQ (reference sequence). Trimming shortened V by 7 bases and J by 0 bases, and 25 bases separated the two germline ends. This CDR3 has 20 amino acids. The full variable domain, rest sourced from reference TRBV7-9 and TRBJ2-6, is DTGVSQNPRHKITKRGQNVTFRCDPISEHNRLYWYRQTLGQGPEFLTYFQNEAQLEKSRLLSDRFSAERPKGSFSTLEIQRTEQGDSAMYLCASIQADQTGPNSGANVLTFGAGSRLTVL.

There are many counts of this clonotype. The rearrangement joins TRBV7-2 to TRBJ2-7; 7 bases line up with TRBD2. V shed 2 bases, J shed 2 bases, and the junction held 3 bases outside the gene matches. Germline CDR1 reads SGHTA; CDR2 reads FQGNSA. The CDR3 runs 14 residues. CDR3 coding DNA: TGTGCCAGCAGCTTACTAGCGGTACCCTACGAGCAGTACTTC. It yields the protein CASSLLAVPYEQYF.

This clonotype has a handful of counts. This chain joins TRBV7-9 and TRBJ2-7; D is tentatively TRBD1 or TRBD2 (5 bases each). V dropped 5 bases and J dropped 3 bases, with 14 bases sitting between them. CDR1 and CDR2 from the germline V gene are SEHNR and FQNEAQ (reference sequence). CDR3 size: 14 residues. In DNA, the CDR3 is TGTGCCAGCAGCGCATCCGGGACGATCTACGAGCAGTACTTC. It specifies CASSASGTIYEQYF. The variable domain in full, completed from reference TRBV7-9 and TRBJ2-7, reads DTGVSQNPRHKITKRGQNVTFRCDPISEHNRLYWYRQTLGQGPEFLTYFQNEAQLEKSRLLSDRFSAERPKGSFSTLEIQRTEQGDSAMYLCASSASGTIYEQYFGPGTRLTVT.

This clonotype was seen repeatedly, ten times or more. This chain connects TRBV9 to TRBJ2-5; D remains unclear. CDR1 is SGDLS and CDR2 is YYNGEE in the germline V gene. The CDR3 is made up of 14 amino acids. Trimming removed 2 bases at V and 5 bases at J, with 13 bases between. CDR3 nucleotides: TGTGCCAGCAGCGTGACTTACTTAGGGGAGACCCAGTACTTC. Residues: CASSVTYLGETQYF.

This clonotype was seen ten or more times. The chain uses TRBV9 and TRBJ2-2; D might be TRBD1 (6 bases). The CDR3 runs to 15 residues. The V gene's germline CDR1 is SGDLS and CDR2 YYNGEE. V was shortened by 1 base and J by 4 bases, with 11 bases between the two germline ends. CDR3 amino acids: CASSVMIGGTGELFF. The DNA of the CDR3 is TGTGCCAGCAGCGTAATGATAGGGGGCACCGGGGAGCTGTTTTTT.

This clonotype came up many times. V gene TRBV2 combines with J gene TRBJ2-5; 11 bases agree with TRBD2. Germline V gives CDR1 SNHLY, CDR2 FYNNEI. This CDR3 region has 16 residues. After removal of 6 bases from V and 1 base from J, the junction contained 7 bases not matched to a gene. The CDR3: CASRYGTSGGQETQYF. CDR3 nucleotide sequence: TGTGCCAGCAGGTACGGGACTAGCGGAGGCCAAGAGACCCAGTACTTC.